The clone carrying this T cell receptor beta chain occurred once. The data are from a study of blood T cell repertoires in COVID-19. Study as a whole: Sites in the United States, Italy and Spain provided acute and convalescent COVID-19 samples. PBMCs, B-cell-depleted T cells, or T cells were the source of the cDNA or gDNA that made up the material.

The germline CDR1 and CDR2 sequences are SGHVS and FNYEAQ. CDR3 size: 17 residues. J was trimmed by 3 bases and V by 4 bases; bases with no gene match: 9. In the original analysis: Nucleated cell number was recorded as an estimate derived from reference gene primer amplification. Produced via immunoSEQ multiplex PCR; TCRdb's table is partial and in-frame only. For V, J and clone size, that table is used; D and trimming come from the DNA. Of roughly 53,000 clones listed, 70% to 85% were seen once; the top ten hold roughly 13%. This sequence originates from a human donor in a cohort sampled during active COVID-19. The chain combines TRBV7-6 with TRBJ2-1; 10 bases fit TRBD2. Sequenced sample: peripheral blood. The CDR3 sequence is CASSYPLAGDFYNEQFF. The CDR3 DNA follows: TGTGCCAGCAGCTATCCTCTAGCGGGAGATTTCTACAATGAGCAGTTCTTC.